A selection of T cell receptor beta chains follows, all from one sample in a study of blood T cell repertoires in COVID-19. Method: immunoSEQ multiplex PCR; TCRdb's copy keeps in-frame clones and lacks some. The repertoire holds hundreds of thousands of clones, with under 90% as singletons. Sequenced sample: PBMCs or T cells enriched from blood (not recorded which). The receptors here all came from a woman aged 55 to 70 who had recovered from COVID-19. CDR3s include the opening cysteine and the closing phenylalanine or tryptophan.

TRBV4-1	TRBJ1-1	CASSQGGRNTEAFF
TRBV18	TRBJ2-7	CASSRISGGSHYEQYF
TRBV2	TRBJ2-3	CASSEVLGLAGDVGDTQYF
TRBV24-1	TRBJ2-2	CATRARTGELFF
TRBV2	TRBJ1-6	CASSQDTRLHF
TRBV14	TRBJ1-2	CASSQDSGQSYGYTF
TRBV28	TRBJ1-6	CASTQLPGQANSPLHF
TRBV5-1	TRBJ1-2	CASSSRVGGGYTF
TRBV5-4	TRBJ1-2	CASSGPGQGALGYTF
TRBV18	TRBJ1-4	CASSPRTNEKLFF
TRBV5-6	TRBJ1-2	CASRIEWDRGGYGYTF
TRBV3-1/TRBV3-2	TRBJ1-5	CASSQAGGAGNQPQHF
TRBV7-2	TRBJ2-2	CASSQGQEHGELFF
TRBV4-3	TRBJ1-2	CASSLMDRGYGYTF
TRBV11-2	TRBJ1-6	CASSPRTGADSPLHF
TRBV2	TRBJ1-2	CASSEAGVGYGYTF
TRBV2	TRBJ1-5	CASRATGTGNQPQHF
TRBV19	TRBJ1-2	CASPPPDRGDGYTF
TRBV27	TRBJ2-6	CASRSNRAAGANVLTF
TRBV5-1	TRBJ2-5	CASSVSGTSGQETQYF
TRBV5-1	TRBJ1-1	CASSVAGVPGEAFF
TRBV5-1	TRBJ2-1	CASTSGGLSYNEQFF
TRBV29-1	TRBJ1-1	CSVEDQGIWANTEAFF
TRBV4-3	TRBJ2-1	CASSRRGGGYNEQFF
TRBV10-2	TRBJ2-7	CASSQRPGLAGGVFYEQYF
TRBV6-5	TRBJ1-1	CASSKTGGNTEAFF
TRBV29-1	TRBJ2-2	CSVDRVGTGELFF
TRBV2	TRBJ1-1	CASSFSFGQGGTEAFF
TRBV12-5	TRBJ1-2	CASGLGQGNGYGYTF
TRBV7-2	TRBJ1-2	CASSPPGVFYGYTF
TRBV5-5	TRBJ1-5	CASSLWDTSNQPQHF